Below, 17 T cell receptor beta chains from the same sample are listed, as sequenced in a study of blood T cells in healthy people across ages. A second PCR, run for about 6 to 12 cycles, used a sample-barcoded 5' primer plus a J-beta primer mix. TCRdb fed the 5' RACE reads into MiXCR, producing one record per CDR3 protein. Here the sample spans 700,000 to 1,000,000 distinct CDR3 sequences, about 42% being singletons. The sample consisted of blood. The receptors stem from a man aged 55 to 70 in good health.

This clonotype was observed a handful of times. CDR3 sequence (DNA): TGCAGCGTTTCTTTTGGACTAGCGGGGGAGCAGTACTTC. It encodes CSVSFGLAGEQYF. The chain has TRBV29-1 and TRBJ2-4, with 13 bases identical to TRBD2. CDR3 size: 13 residues. J was trimmed by 13 bases and V by 5 bases; bases with no gene match: 8. Per germline, CDR1 SQVTM and CDR2 ANQGSEA.

To note about this clonotype: A junction boundary mismatches the germline segment, possibly from a read error. The gene calls are TRBV27 and TRBJ1-2; a possible D gene is TRBD1 (6 bases). Germline assignment: CDR1 MNHEY and CDR2 SMNVEV (reference sequence). This CDR3 spans 13 amino acids. The CDR3, as DNA: TGTGCCGGCAGTGACCAGGGGTACTATGGCTACACCTTC. This sequence encodes CAGSDQGYYGYTF.

J is TRBJ2-1 and V is TRBV20-1; D gene ambiguous. CDR1 DFQATT and CDR2 SNEGSKA come from the germline V gene (reference sequence). Deletions cut 0 bases from V and 0 bases from J, with 15 bases between. The CDR3 is 17 amino acids. This CDR3 is CSARDGQRWSSYNEQFF. For the CDR3, the DNA is TGCAGTGCTAGAGATGGCCAACGTTGGAGCTCCTACAATGAGCAGTTCTTC.

V and J are TRBV12-3 or TRBV12-4 and TRBJ1-5; unclear D gene. The germline V and J ends were trimmed by 5 bases and 4 bases, with 6 bases remaining between them. The CDR3 is 12 amino acids. Written as DNA, the CDR3 is TGTGCCAGCAGTCCAAATAATCAGCCCCAGCATTTT. Translating gives CASSPNNQPQHF.

The sample holds a few counts of this clonotype. The gene calls are TRBV11-2 and TRBJ2-5, with 12 bases matching TRBD2. Germline V lookup: CDR1 SGHAT, CDR2 FQNNGV. There are 15 residues in the CDR3. V dropped 7 bases and J dropped 0; count of bases not matched to a gene: 3. CDR3 nucleotides: TGTGCCAGCAAAACTAGCGGGGGGTACCAAGAGACCCAGTACTTC. Translation gives CASKTSGGYQETQYF.

The CDR3 DNA reads TGTGCCAGCAGTTTAAGCGGTAGCTACTACGAGCAGTACTTC. Translation: CASSLSGSYYEQYF. The V call is TRBV6-2 or TRBV6-3, the J call TRBJ2-7, with TRBD2 as a possible D gene (5 bases). Germline V gene data show CDR1 as MNHEY and CDR2 as SVGEGT. Trimming shortened V by 4 bases and J by 3 bases, and 13 bases separated the two germline ends. The CDR3 length is 14 residues.

This clonotype was observed at least ten times. The chain recombines TRBV20-1 with TRBJ2-7; D remains unclear. CDR3 length: 13 amino acids. Germline V gene lookup returns CDR1 DFQATT and CDR2 SNEGSKA (reference sequence). The ends were cut back, 5 bases at V and 2 bases at J, with 13 bases in the middle. CDR3 region: CSAVGPGPYEQYF. DNA for the CDR3: TGCAGTGCTGTCGGGCCCGGGCCCTACGAGCAGTACTTC.

The rearrangement links TRBV19 to TRBJ1-5; TRBD1 aligns across 9 bases. J lost 7 bases, V lost 7 bases, and 5 bases had no gene match. The germline V gene encodes CDR1 LNHDA and CDR2 SQIVND (reference sequence). This CDR3 has 13 residues. CDR3 nucleotides: TGTGCCAGTACCGGGGACAGGGACCAGCCCCAGCATTTT. As protein: CASTGDRDQPQHF.

The rearrangement links TRBV4-3 to TRBJ1-2, with D unclear. The CDR3 sequence is 14 residues long. V was pared by 0 bases and J by 4 bases, with 9 bases between. From germline, CDR1 is LGHNA and CDR2 YSLEER. CDR3 residues: CASSQDGGFYGYTF. The CDR3 coding sequence is TGCGCCAGCAGCCAAGATGGAGGGTTCTATGGCTACACCTTC.

There are a few counts of this clonotype. The gene calls are TRBV20-1 and TRBJ2-1; TRBD1 aligns across 11 bases. Losses at the gene ends were 2 bases for V and 7 bases for J; bases not matched to a gene: 10. The germline gives CDR1 DFQATT, CDR2 SNEGSKA (reference sequence). The CDR3 length is 16 residues. CDR3 coding DNA: TGCAGTGCTAGATCGCCGGGACAGGGGGTTCGTAATGAGCAGTTCTTC. Encoded protein: CSARSPGQGVRNEQFF.

This chain uses TRBV6-6 with TRBJ2-3; 12 bases line up with TRBD2. The CDR3 contains 16 residues. With V trimmed by 6 bases and J by 8 bases, 12 bases remained unmatched. Per the germline V gene, CDR1 is MNHNY and CDR2 is SVGAGI (reference sequence). The CDR3 DNA reads as TGTGCCAGCAGCCCGCCGGCTAGCGGGGGGGAAGGTACGCAGTATTTT. It yields the protein CASSPPASGGEGTQYF.

As for this clonotype: A junction boundary mismatches the germline segment, possibly from a read error. The genes are TRBV12-3 or TRBV12-4 and TRBJ2-7, with D hard to call. The CDR3 covers 13 residues. The chain's CDR3 is CAGSLGRNYEQYF. The CDR3 bases are TGTGCCGGCAGTTTGGGAAGGAACTACGAGCAGTACTTC.

CDR3 region: CAIRGRLGTDTQYF. The CDR3 nucleotides are TGTGCCATCAGGGGCAGGCTGGGCACAGATACGCAGTATTTT. The chain carries TRBV10-3 and TRBJ2-3; D is unclear. This CDR3 region has 14 residues. From germline, CDR1 is ENHRY and CDR2 SYGVKD. Trimming took 6 bases from V and 1 from J, leaving 11 bases between them.

This clonotype appeared a few times. V and J are TRBV30 and TRBJ2-5; D gene unclear. Trimming took off 0 bases at V and 0 bases at J, with 8 bases between the two ends. CDR3 length equals 14 residues. Germline V lookup: CDR1 GTSNPN, CDR2 SVGIG (reference sequence). CDR3 DNA: TGTGCCTGGAGTGTACGAAGGTACCAAGAGACCCAGTACTTC. Amino acids: CAWSVRRYQETQYF.

As for this clonotype: Since a much larger clone is just one base distant, this may be a read error. V gene TRBV12-5 combines with J gene TRBJ2-7, with 7 bases identical to TRBD2. Per germline, CDR1 LGHNT and CDR2 FRNRAP. This CDR3 is 15 amino acids long. Here the CDR3 reads CASDLGVGGSSEQYF. The CDR3 DNA sequence: TGTGCTAGTGATTTGGGAGTGGGAGGGTCCTCCGAGCAGTACTTC.

This clonotype came up a few times. The chain joins TRBV5-5 to TRBJ1-1, with D uncertain. This CDR3 is 13 amino acids long. Germline V gene sequence: CDR1 SGHKS, CDR2 YYEKEE (reference sequence). V was trimmed by 1 base and J by 2 bases, leaving 6 bases between them. The CDR3, as DNA: TGTGCCAGCAGCTTGAGGTCAAACACTGAAGCTTTCTTT. Protein: CASSLRSNTEAFF.

The chain has TRBV6-5 and TRBJ2-3; no definite D call. Germline lookup yields CDR1 MNHEY and CDR2 SVGAGI. Trimming stripped 6 bases from V and 0 bases from J, with 13 bases between. This CDR3 comprises 15 residues. The CDR3 region is CASSSARRSTDTQYF. CDR3 DNA sequence: TGTGCCAGCAGCTCCGCAAGGCGGAGCACAGATACGCAGTATTTT.